These 16 T cell receptor beta chains share one sample of origin, sequenced in a study of T-cell reconstitution after alpha-beta-depleted transplantation in children. Unique molecular identifiers were built into the TCRbeta library. Using its own MiXCR run on the PCR reads, TCRdb lists one record per CDR3 protein. The sample includes fewer than 35,000 distinct CDR3 sequences, about a sixth of them seen just once. The sequenced sample was PBMCs, mostly from graft donor cells, obtained 60 days after TCRalphabeta/CD19-depleted stem cell transplant. Receptor source: a male patient aged 2-10 years who had a stem cell transplant for acute lymphoblastic leukemia, so the T cells may come from the graft donor.

This clonotype was observed at least ten times. The J gene is TRBJ1-2, the V gene TRBV10-2; 10 bases line up with TRBD1. This CDR3 comprises 16 residues. CDR1 WSHSY and CDR2 SAAADI come from the germline V gene. V was pared by 7 bases and J by 4 bases, with 12 bases of the junction left unmatched. Written as DNA, the CDR3 is TGCGCCAGCACGGGACAGGGGCCCGACGTGGGCTATGGCTACACCTTC. This codes for CASTGQGPDVGYGYTF.

This clonotype was seen at least ten times. The CDR3 here is CASSPYRSSNTEAFF. The DNA for the CDR3 is TGTGCCAGCAGCCCTTACAGGTCCTCGAACACTGAAGCTTTCTTT. V and J are TRBV7-2 and TRBJ1-1; D possibly corresponds to TRBD1 (5 bases). V gave up 5 bases and J gave up 1 base, with 14 bases separating them. Per the germline V gene, CDR1 is SGHTA and CDR2 is FQGNSA. This CDR3 contains 15 residues.

This clonotype was counted ten times or more. This chain links TRBV5-4 with TRBJ2-5; D is undetermined. Germline V CDR1 and CDR2: SGHNT, YYREEE (reference sequence). The CDR3 sequence is 12 residues long. The germline V and J ends were trimmed by 0 bases and 5 bases, with 5 bases remaining between them. The CDR3: CASSLVDETQYF. DNA of the CDR3: TGTGCCAGCAGCTTGGTGGACGAGACCCAGTACTTC.

The table lists this clonotype with many counts. V gene TRBV12-3 or TRBV12-4 combines with J gene TRBJ1-2; D might be TRBD1 (6 bases). The CDR3 has 14 amino acids. V lost 6 bases to trimming and J lost 4 bases, with 15 bases between them. The CDR3: CASSQTGWGYGYTF. The CDR3 DNA is TGTGCCAGCAGCCAAACAGGGTGGGGCTATGGCTACACCTTC.

J is TRBJ2-7 and V is TRBV14; TRBD1 agrees at 8 bases. The trim removed 5 bases at V and 9 bases at J, leaving 9 bases unmatched. The CDR3 spans 13 residues. Germline-derived CDR1 and CDR2 are SGHDN and FVKESK. This CDR3 reads CASSSTDRGGQYF. The CDR3 DNA sequence: TGTGCCAGCAGCTCCACCGACAGGGGTGGGCAGTACTTC.

The rearrangement links TRBV20-1 to TRBJ2-3; tentatively, D is TRBD1 (6 bases). Germline-derived CDR1 and CDR2 are DFQATT and SNEGSKA (reference sequence). The CDR3 length is 12 residues. CDR3 sequence (DNA): TGCGCCGCCCAGGGGTCCGGAGATACGCAGTATTTT. Its protein is CAAQGSGDTQYF.

V gene TRBV20-1 combines with J gene TRBJ2-5; possibly TRBD2 for D (6 bases). V was cut by 3 bases and J by 2 bases, with 13 bases left in between. From germline, CDR1 is DFQATT and CDR2 SNEGSKA (reference sequence). This CDR3 has 14 residues. The DNA for the CDR3 is TGCAGTGCTAGTCGTTGGGACTCACAAGAGACCCAGTACTTC. Translated, it gives CSASRWDSQETQYF.

This clonotype was picked up a small number of times. A read error is possible here, since a much larger clone lies one base away. The V and J genes are TRBV20-1 and TRBJ2-2; no definite D call. The CDR3 covers 11 residues. Germline CDR1 reads DFQATT; CDR2 reads SNEGSKA (reference sequence). CDR3 loop: CRARDTGELFF. The CDR3 DNA reads as TGCAGAGCTAGAGACACCGGGGAGCTGTTTTTT.

In its sample, this clonotype was seen a few times. This chain links TRBV6-1 with TRBJ2-2; 7 bases agree with TRBD2. CDR1 is MNHNS and CDR2 is SASEGT in the germline V gene. The CDR3 extends over 15 amino acids. V lost 6 bases to trimming and J lost 5 bases; unmatched junction nucleotides: 9. CDR3 bases: TGTGCCAGCAGACTGCTAGCGGTGACGACCGGGGAGCTGTTTTTT. Translating it yields CASRLLAVTTGELFF.

This clonotype was observed at least ten times. This sequence joins TRBV28 and TRBJ2-7, with 8 bases identical to TRBD1. This CDR3 spans 13 amino acids. Trimming took 8 bases from V and 2 from J; bases not matched to a gene: 5. Per germline, CDR1 MDHEN and CDR2 SYDVKM. The CDR3 spells CASDRGPPYEQYF. In DNA, the CDR3 is TGTGCCAGCGACAGGGGTCCCCCCTACGAGCAGTACTTC. Filled out from reference TRBV28 and TRBJ2-7, the complete variable domain reads DVKVTQSSRYLVKRTGEKVFLECVQDMDHENMFWYRQDPGLGLRLIYFSYDVKMKEKGDIPEGYSVSREKKERFSLILESASTNQTSMYLCASDRGPPYEQYFGPGTRLTVT.

This clonotype was recorded once. The rearrangement joins TRBV4-2 to TRBJ2-2; either TRBD1 or TRBD2 may supply D (5 bases each). Trimming pared 0 bases from V and 7 bases from J, leaving 18 bases between. CDR1 and CDR2 from the germline V gene are LGHNA and YNFKEQ. CDR3 size: 17 residues. CDR3 DNA sequence: TGTGCCAGCAGCCAAGAGGGGGACCTAGAAAATAGCGGGGAGCTGTTTTTT. Its translation is CASSQEGDLENSGELFF.

The chain uses TRBV7-9 and TRBJ1-1, with no clear D. The CDR3 consists of 13 residues. Trimming stripped 10 bases from V and 1 base from J, with 13 bases between. CDR1 and CDR2 (germline): SEHNR, FQNEAQ (reference sequence). The CDR3 protein is CAIGGLANTEAFF. In DNA, the CDR3 is TGTGCCATCGGAGGGCTGGCGAACACTGAAGCTTTCTTT.

Only a few counts were recorded for this clonotype. CDR3 nucleotides: TGTGCCTGGGGGGACCGCGGGCAGTACTTC. As protein: CAWGDRGQYF. This sequence joins TRBV30 and TRBJ2-7; the D gene could be TRBD1 or TRBD2 (5 bases each). Trimming removed 5 bases at V and 9 bases at J, with 11 bases between. Germline V gives CDR1 GTSNPN, CDR2 SVGIG (reference sequence). The CDR3 length is 10 residues.

The chain couples TRBV6-1 to TRBJ2-1; no clear D. The CDR3 length is 13 residues. Trimming removed 8 bases at V and 3 bases at J, with 11 bases between. Germline V CDR1 and CDR2: MNHNS, SASEGT. CDR3 sequence reads: CASRLTLYNEQFF. The CDR3 DNA follows: TGTGCCAGCCGCCTTACCCTCTACAATGAGCAGTTCTTC.

This clonotype was observed at least ten times. The V gene is TRBV29-1, the J gene TRBJ1-2; the match to TRBD1 covers 7 bases. Germline CDR1 and CDR2: SQVTM and ANQGSEA. Trimming cost V 7 bases and J 4 bases; bases outside gene matches: 6. The CDR3 spans 12 residues. CDR3 nucleotide sequence: TGCAGCGGTGGGACAGACGGCTATGGCTACACCTTC. It codes for CSGGTDGYGYTF.

As DNA, the CDR3 is TGTGCCACCAGTGATTTTTCGTGGGGGAGCGATGAGCAGTTCTTC. It specifies CATSDFSWGSDEQFF. The V call is TRBV24-1, the J call TRBJ2-1, with D perhaps TRBD1 or TRBD2 (5 bases each). CDR1 and CDR2 (germline): KGHDR, SFDVKD. The V gene lost 1 base and the J gene lost 8 bases, with 14 bases spanning the gap. The CDR3 totals 15 residues.